These T cell receptor beta chains were read from a single sample in a study of control samples from healthy donors and cancer patients. Repertoires were generated with immunoSEQ multiplex PCR, while TCRdb's copy carries only in-frame clones and drops some. Here the sample spans some 120,000 clones, 80% to 90% being singletons. Sequenced sample: blood. These receptors were collected from a man aged 45-60 years in good health. CDR3s leave out the opening cysteine and the closing phenylalanine or tryptophan. Rows give clone size only sometimes, using once, few, many, or a class for an expanded clone.

>TRBJ1-4|-|TRBV2
ASRVGQATNEKLF
>TRBJ2-2|-|TRBV19
ASSTDSYTGELF
>TRBJ1-5|-|TRBV25-1
ASSGVSNQPQH
>TRBJ2-7|-|TRBV24-1
ATSDRREGINEQY
>TRBJ1-4|-|TRBV7-2
ASSPRRNEKLF
>TRBJ2-2|-|TRBV19
ASRGGNTGELF
>TRBJ1-5|-|TRBV3-1/TRBV3-2
ASSQENLGGWAQPQH
>TRBJ1-2|-|TRBV6-1
ASSETGSLSDSNYGYT
>TRBJ2-4|once|TRBV7-2
ASSLGVNYLAKNIQY
>TRBJ2-5|-|TRBV7-7
ASSLAYQETQY
>TRBJ1-6|-|TRBV4-3
ATSNGGSNSPLH
>TRBJ1-1|-|TRBV18
ASSPVEVMNTEAF
>TRBJ2-2|-|TRBV6-5
ASSFRDTYTGELF
>TRBJ2-2|-|TRBV5-1
ASRLIPRDNTGELF
>TRBJ2-7|-|TRBV5-1
ASSFLAGGPYEQY
>TRBJ1-1|few|TRBV10-3
AISDATGRNTEAF
>TRBJ2-3|-|TRBV29-1
SVASTDTQY
>TRBJ1-2|-|TRBV18
ASSPGQDNGYT
>TRBJ1-1|-|TRBV6-5
ASRGQNTEAF
>TRBJ1-2|-|TRBV3-1/TRBV3-2
ASRDRGGDYGYT
>TRBJ1-2|-|TRBV7-2
ASSMRGIGGYT
>TRBJ1-1|-|TRBV18
ASSPSLRNTEAF
>TRBJ1-5|-|TRBV7-8
ASSLQQRSNQPQH
>TRBJ1-4|-|TRBV30
AWSGIGVTEKLF
>TRBJ2-1|-|TRBV5-6
ASSYDRGHEQF
>TRBJ1-5|-|TRBV30
AWNADSNQPQH
>TRBJ2-7|-|TRBV10-2
ASSQQGAQY
>TRBJ2-7|-|TRBV4-3
ASSQDRVLGFYEQY
>TRBJ1-1|-|TRBV5-6
ASSLQGMRNTEAF
>TRBJ1-2|-|TRBV6-5
ASSPRRTGGGGYT
>TRBJ2-5|-|TRBV3-1/TRBV3-2
ASSQDWASGGPQETQY
>TRBJ1-3|-|TRBV5-1
ASSLGTVGNTIY
>TRBJ1-2|-|TRBV6-5
ASSYQRTIYGYT
>TRBJ2-7|-|TRBV5-6
ASSLDGYEQY
>TRBJ1-6|-|TRBV12-3/TRBV12-4
ASSFSGNSPLH
>TRBJ2-7|-|TRBV19
ASTSHRGGENEQY
>TRBJ1-2|few|TRBV6-4
ASSPGPANYGYT
>TRBJ1-1|-|TRBV19
ASRKTMNTEAF
>TRBJ1-2|-|TRBV6-6
ASSYSGDYGYT
>TRBJ2-5|-|TRBV24-1
ATSDSGVGETQY
>TRBJ1-6|many|TRBV30
AWGGLGNNSPLH
>TRBJ1-5|-|TRBV24-1
ATSDRTGGDQPQH
>TRBJ2-3|-|TRBV28
ASSSRVDTQY
>TRBJ2-5|-|TRBV3-1/TRBV3-2
ASSPRTSARETQY
>TRBJ2-4|-|TRBV18
ASSPRTSDDGSIQY
>TRBJ1-1|-|TRBV6-4
ASSEDRNTEAF
>TRBJ1-6|-|TRBV3-1/TRBV3-2
ASRTGQEYNSPLH
>TRBJ2-7|-|TRBV6-6
ASSYSSGGYEQY
>TRBJ2-2|-|TRBV29-1
SVSDTGATLF
>TRBJ1-4|-|TRBV7-8
ASRVGTNEKLF
>TRBJ1-1|-|TRBV6-6
ASSYSQGGLTTEAF
>TRBJ2-2|-|TRBV11-3
ASSLTGRDTGELF
>TRBJ2-7|-|TRBV24-1
ATSAPPSYEQY
>TRBJ1-1|-|TRBV19
ASSIDVTGEAF
>TRBJ2-7|once|TRBV18
ASSPRTGANLHEQY
>TRBJ2-7|-|TRBV11-2
ASSSPGQGKPFEQY
>TRBJ1-1|once|TRBV6-5
ASSYSIPSKRAF
>TRBJ2-1|-|TRBV2
ASSPGNEQF
>TRBJ1-6|-|TRBV27
ASSPRTGGFH
>TRBJ1-2|-|TRBV10-2
ASRKPTGETDGYT